The source of this T cell receptor beta chain is a study of cytomegalovirus exposure and HLA in healthy donors. V was clipped by 0 bases and J by 1 base, with 8 bases between them. Germline CDR1 is KGHSH and CDR2 is LQKENI. The CDR3 covers 15 residues. PCR involved 60 Vbeta and 13 Jbeta primers. The assay was immunoSEQ multiplex PCR, and TCRdb's table has in-frame clones only and misses some. Of about 160,000 clones in the sample, around 78% are singletons; the top ten hold about 1.4%. Details on this clone: No antigen is known for it.

Despite likely unrecorded immune exposures, the donors were nominally healthy at the time of sampling. Points from the study as a whole: Cytomegalovirus-associated TCR beta chains were listed, numbering more than 150.

The clonotype was recovered from a man aged 40-49 years in good health and CMV-seronegative. The sequenced sample was PBMCs. The chain is built from TRBV18 and TRBJ2-3; D is ambiguous. The CDR3 region is CASSPPSLGTDTQYF. The CDR3 DNA follows: TGTGCCAGCTCACCACCTTCCTTAGGCACAGATACGCAGTATTTT. Drawing the rest from reference TRBV18 and TRBJ2-3, the complete variable domain is NAGVMQNPRHLVRRRGQEARLRCSPMKGHSHVYWYRQLPEEGLKFMVYLQKENIIDESGMPKERFSAEFPKEGPSILRIQQVVRGDSAAYFCASSPPSLGTDTQYFGPGTRLTVL.